Listed below are T cell receptor beta chains from one sample, sequenced in a study of blood T cell repertoires in COVID-19. Using immunoSEQ multiplex PCR, the repertoire was profiled, and TCRdb retains in-frame clones only, with some absent. The sample holds over 450,000 clones, 89% seen once. Sequenced input: peripheral blood. These receptors were collected from a young man with COVID-19, enrolled during active disease. Both conserved end residues are part of each CDR3. The order of the fields is V gene, D gene, clone size, J gene, CDR3 DNA, CDR3 protein. A D gene is named only where the DNA matches it firmly. Some rows mark clone size as missing; the rest say once, few, many or name a class of expanded clone.

>TRBV2|-|-|TRBJ2-1
TGTGCCAGCACTCGGGTAGGTTACAATGAGCAGTTCTTC
CASTRVGYNEQFF
>TRBV7-8|-|-|TRBJ1-5
TGTGCCAGCAGCTTAGGGGGGGTCAGCAATCAGCCCCAGCATTTT
CASSLGGVSNQPQHF
>TRBV5-1|-|-|TRBJ1-1
TGCGCCAGCAGCTTGGCGCCAGATCAGAACACTGAAGCTTTCTTT
CASSLAPDQNTEAFF
>TRBV7-8|-|few|TRBJ2-1
TGTGCCAGCAGCTTACTAGGCGGTTCTGGATCCTACAATGAGCAGTTCTTC
CASSLLGGSGSYNEQFF
>TRBV6-5|-|-|TRBJ2-1
TGTGCCAGCAGTTACTCCCCGGGAGTGGGCAATGAGCAGTTCTTC
CASSYSPGVGNEQFF
>TRBV12-5|-|once|TRBJ1-1
TGTGCTAGTGCCCTAGAAGGGAGAACTGAAGCTTTCTTT
CASALEGRTEAFF
>TRBV4-2|-|-|TRBJ2-1
TGTGCCAGCAGCCAGCGGGATAGCGTTGAGCAGTTCTTC
CASSQRDSVEQFF
>TRBV19|TRBD2|-|TRBJ2-3
TGTGCCAGTGGGACGGCGGGGGGCACAGATACGCAGTATTTT
CASGTAGGTDTQYF
>TRBV28|-|few|TRBJ1-5
TGTGCCAGCAGTTTAGGGCAGGGGTATCGGCAGCCCCAGCATTTT
CASSLGQGYRQPQHF
>TRBV19|TRBD1|-|TRBJ1-1
TGTGCCAGTAGTATCACAGGGGCAGGTGAAGCTTTCTTT
CASSITGAGEAFF
>TRBV21-1|-|-|TRBJ2-2
TGTGCCAGCAGCAAAGCGGCTACAGGGGACACCGGGGAGCTGTTTTTT
CASSKAATGDTGELFF
>TRBV4-2|TRBD1|-|TRBJ1-1
TGTGCCAGCAGCCAGCCACAGGGGGAGGCTTTCTTT
CASSQPQGEAFF
>TRBV3-1/TRBV3-2|TRBD1|-|TRBJ1-6
TGTGCCAGCAGCCCCGGGACAGGGAATTCACCCCTCCACTTT
CASSPGTGNSPLHF
>TRBV11-2|TRBD2|-|TRBJ2-3
TGTGCCAGCAGCGTATTCGATATTAGACTAGCGGGATCCACAGATACGCAGTATTTT
CASSVFDIRLAGSTDTQYF